This record covers a single T cell receptor (beta chain). Its antigen is unknown. Treatment denoted: roughly 10-day PBMC culture with coronavirus spike peptide pools or control peptides (ViraFEST assay). The sample comes from a study of vaccination and CD4 T cells after COVID-19. Cultured CD4+ T cells had their DNA profiled by the Oncomine TCR Beta short-read assay. TCRdb re-called the PCR reads with MiXCR, one entry per CDR3 protein. This table holds around 8,400 distinct CDR3 sequences, about 63% found once. V shed 0 bases and J shed 7 bases, with 10 bases lying between them. The CDR3 totals 15 residues. Germline CDR1 SEHNR, CDR2 FQNEAQ (reference sequence).

The V call is TRBV7-9, the J call TRBJ1-6, with D unresolved. The sequenced sample consisted of CD4+ T cells from blood, cultured in vitro. The sequence derives from a human donor who had recovered from COVID-19. For the CDR3, the DNA is TGTGCCAGCAGCTTAGCTAGAGCGTCGAATTCACCCCTCCACTTT. Translated: CASSLARASNSPLHF.